This TCR beta chain was profiled in a study of T cell repertoires in cytomegalovirus infection. Study at large: CMV epitopes used comprised recently identified HLA-C-restricted ones and well-studied HLA-B-restricted ones. It was the public TCR beta signatures that indicated both CMV infection and matching HLA type.

Notes on the study in general: Ex vivo responses were dominated by HLA-C-restricted CMV-specific TCR beta clonotypes. Summed frequency of shared TCR beta families picked out CMV carriers who also had the relevant HLA.

This clonotype was detected only a few times. Antigen specificity is unknown. Trimming shortened V by 0 bases and J by 6 bases, and 15 bases separated the two germline ends. Germline loops: CDR1 MNHEY, CDR2 SVGAGI. There are 16 residues in the CDR3. TCRdb reanalysed the reads using MiXCR and keeps one entry per CDR3 protein. The sample includes about 920,000 distinct CDR3 sequences, 31% seen only once; the top ten take roughly an eighth. The chain couples TRBV6-5 to TRBJ1-3; D not resolved. This sequence originates from a human donor in good health (CMV status not recorded). Some clones in this sample may be carry-over from other donors' samples. The specimen was cultured CD8+ T cells from PBMCs, collected from culture after CMV antigen stimulation. CDR3 DNA sequence: TGTGCCAGCAGTTACTCACCCTATCCGGGCCAAAACACCATATATTTT. It encodes CASSYSPYPGQNTIYF.